Listed here is a single TCR beta chain. These data belong to a study of CD8 T cells in Susac syndrome. CD8+ and CD4+ T cells taken from blood had their TCR beta sequenced. The CDR3 is 17 residues long. The V and J ends lost 3 bases and 2 bases respectively, with 18 bases between them. Germline-derived CDR1 and CDR2 are MDHEN and SYDVKM. Random hexamers were used to reverse transcribe the RNA input (about 0.45 to 1 ug). Using its own MiXCR run on the immunoSEQ multiplex PCR reads, TCRdb lists one record per CDR3 protein. The sample has fewer than 90,000 distinct CDR3 sequences, 85% to 95% seen once. The specimen sequenced was CD8+ T cells from PBMCs. The chain is built from TRBV28 and TRBJ2-3; possible D gene TRBD2, 5 bases. This receptor was identified in a human donor with Susac syndrome. The CDR3 DNA sequence: TGTGCCAGCAGTTTTCTTCCGACGGGGTCTCTCACAGATACGCAGTATTTT. This sequence encodes CASSFLPTGSLTDTQYF.